This T cell receptor (beta chain) emerged from a study of OX40 agonist ivuxolimab in advanced cancers. Overall study: Males comprised approximately 84% of the group, whose mean age was about 61 years (range roughly 20 to 85). Three patients, one with hepatocellular carcinoma and two with cutaneous melanoma, responded partially. General study points: In CD8+ T cells, expanded clones were on average more numerous than in CD4+.

V lost 0 bases and J lost 5; bases outside the gene matches: 5. Germline loops: CDR1 SGHKS, CDR2 YYEKEE (reference sequence). The CDR3 covers 16 residues. Produced via immunoSEQ multiplex PCR; TCRdb's table is partial and in-frame only. The sample contains approximately 13,000 clones, around 69% of which appear only once. Details on this clone: The antigen is not known.

The study sampled blood at baseline, cycle 4 day 1, and cycle 7 day 1. This chain uses TRBV5-5 with TRBJ1-5, with 10 bases matching TRBD1. The input for sequencing was CD4+ or CD8+ T cells sorted from blood, taken in a trial of the OX40 agonist ivuxolimab. The TCR originated in an adult with an advanced solid tumor such as melanoma, head and neck, liver or kidney cancer. CDR3 residues: CASSLGDRGRHQPQHF. The CDR3 nucleotides are TGTGCCAGCAGCTTGGGGGACAGGGGAAGGCATCAGCCCCAGCATTTT.